The 20 T cell receptor beta chains reported below all come from one sample, sequenced in a study of blood T cell repertoires in COVID-19. Profiling relied on immunoSEQ multiplex PCR, and the TCRdb table lists in-frame clones only, not all of them. The sample comprises about 94,000 clones, over 75% of which are singletons, and around 7% rests with the top ten. The sample consisted of peripheral blood. The receptors come from a human donor with acute or convalescent COVID-19. The donor label of this sample is uncertain.

The gene calls are TRBV12-3 or TRBV12-4 and TRBJ2-5, with D hard to call. V shed 7 bases and J shed 2 bases, with 11 bases lying between them. The CDR3 sequence is 13 residues long. The CDR3 here is CASTSYFQETQYF. CDR3 nucleotides: TGTGCCAGCACTTCATACTTTCAAGAGACCCAGTACTTC.

The genes are TRBV11-2 and TRBJ2-3; 10 nucleotides match TRBD1. CDR1 is SGHAT and CDR2 is FQNNGV in the germline V gene. The CDR3 consists of 17 residues. Trimming at V came to 1 base and at J to 4 bases, leaving 8 bases not matched to a gene. CDR3 sequence reads: CASSLGPFGTGADTQYF. DNA of the CDR3: TGTGCCAGCAGCTTAGGTCCGTTTGGGACAGGGGCAGATACGCAGTATTTT.

This sequence joins TRBV7-8 and TRBJ2-1; 12 bases are a match to TRBD2. This CDR3 comprises 16 residues. Germline loops: CDR1 SGHVS, CDR2 FQNEAQ. Losses at the gene ends were 4 bases for V and 2 bases for J; bases not matched to a gene: 3. CDR3 DNA sequence: TGTGCCAGCAGCTCAAGACTAGCGGGGGCCTACAATGAGCAGTTCTTC. Its translation: CASSSRLAGAYNEQFF.

The chain joins TRBV11-1 to TRBJ2-5; the D is unclear. The CDR3 is made up of 15 amino acids. Trimming pared 1 base from V and 2 bases from J, leaving 11 bases between. Germline V gene sequence: CDR1 SGHAT, CDR2 FQDESV (reference sequence). CDR3 sequence (DNA): TGTGCCAGCAGCTTAGTACCGCAGCGTCAAGAGACCCAGTACTTC. Translated, it gives CASSLVPQRQETQYF.

Written as DNA, the CDR3 is TGTGCCAGCAAATCGGGACTACACACAGATACGCAGTATTTT. Its protein product is CASKSGLHTDTQYF. This chain connects TRBV6-5 to TRBJ2-3; 7 nucleotides align to TRBD2. V lost 7 bases to trimming and J lost 2 bases; unmatched junction nucleotides: 6. Germline V lookup: CDR1 MNHEY, CDR2 SVGAGI. CDR3 length equals 14 residues.

Concerning this clone itself: Other DNA sequences in the same sample also yield this CDR3. V is TRBV7-3 and J is TRBJ1-3; a weak D match, TRBD1 (5 bases). Trimming shortened V by 5 bases and J by 0 bases, and 8 bases separated the two germline ends. CDR1 is SGHTA, CDR2 FQGTGA, per germline. The CDR3 consists of 14 residues. As DNA, the CDR3 is TGTGCCAGCAGCCCAGACAGCTCTGGAAACACCATATATTTT. Translating gives CASSPDSSGNTIYF.

The rearrangement uses TRBV6-5 and TRBJ1-1; D is perhaps TRBD1 (6 bases). The CDR3 has 16 residues. Germline V lookup: CDR1 MNHEY, CDR2 SVGAGI. Between the trimmed V and J ends, which lost 2 bases and 2 bases, there was a span of 15 bases. The CDR3 spells CASSYLNRATNTEAFF. Written as DNA, the CDR3 is TGTGCCAGCAGTTACCTGAACAGGGCTACCAACACTGAAGCTTTCTTT.

The chain combines TRBV7-9 with TRBJ2-2; a possible D gene is TRBD2 (5 bases). Germline CDR1 reads SEHNR; CDR2 reads FQNEAQ (reference sequence). The ends were cut back, 8 bases at V and 1 base at J, with 11 bases in the middle. CDR3 length equals 14 residues. CDR3 region: CASSSGKNTGELFF. CDR3 DNA: TGTGCCAGCTCTTCCGGGAAGAACACCGGGGAGCTGTTTTTT.

The chain combines TRBV28 with TRBJ2-5; 8 nucleotides align to TRBD1. V lost 7 bases, J lost 4 bases, and 5 bases stayed unmatched. The CDR3 totals 13 residues. Per the germline V gene, CDR1 is MDHEN and CDR2 is SYDVKM. The chain's CDR3 is CASTFRGRETQYF. In DNA form, the CDR3 reads TGTGCCAGCACCTTCAGGGGGCGAGAGACCCAGTACTTC.

CDR3 bases: TGTGCCAGCAAGAAGGGAGGGAAGAGCAATCAGCCCCAGCATTTT. It is translated as CASKKGGKSNQPQHF. The J gene is TRBJ1-5, the V gene TRBV6-5; the D is unclear. Trimming removed 7 bases at V and 1 base at J, with 14 bases between. The CDR3 loop spans 15 amino acids. Germline loops: CDR1 MNHEY, CDR2 SVGAGI.

The chain links TRBV7-9 to TRBJ2-7; TRBD2 is a possible D gene (5 bases). The ends were cut back, 7 bases at V and 7 bases at J, with 14 bases in the middle. CDR1 SEHNR and CDR2 FQNEAQ come from the germline V gene (reference sequence). This CDR3 has 12 residues. The CDR3 loop reads CASTSFFFEQYF. The CDR3 coding sequence is TGTGCCAGCACTAGCTTTTTTTTTGAGCAGTACTTC.

The J gene is TRBJ2-7, the V gene TRBV7-9; 9 nucleotides line up with TRBD1. The V gene end was trimmed by 7 bases and the J gene end by 1 base; junction bases not matched to a gene: 5. This CDR3 contains 14 residues. Per germline, CDR1 SEHNR and CDR2 FQNEAQ (reference sequence). CDR3 nucleotide sequence: TGTGCCAGCAACCCGGGACAGGGATCCTACGAGCAGTACTTC. Translated: CASNPGQGSYEQYF.

The rearrangement links TRBV18 to TRBJ1-2, with a tentative D call TRBD1 (5 bases). In germline, CDR1 is KGHSH, CDR2 LQKENI. This CDR3 comprises 13 residues. V gave up 3 bases and J gave up 7 bases, with 12 bases separating them. CDR3 in DNA: TGTGCCAGCTCACCGGGCAGGGTTGGTGGCTACACCTTC. Amino acid sequence: CASSPGRVGGYTF.

The V and J genes are TRBV7-8 and TRBJ1-3; possibly TRBD1 for D (5 bases). The CDR3 loop spans 15 amino acids. V was pared by 6 bases and J by 4 bases, with 16 bases between. Looked up from germline, CDR1 is SGHVS and CDR2 is FQNEAQ. CDR3 loop: CASSPGGVGGNTIYF. The CDR3 DNA sequence: TGTGCCAGCAGTCCCGGGGGGGTAGGGGGAAACACCATATATTTT.

J is TRBJ2-1 and V is TRBV19; the match to TRBD2 covers 9 bases. The junction had 7 bases not matched to a gene; V was cut back by 1 base and J by 0 bases. Per the germline V gene, CDR1 is LNHDA and CDR2 is SQIVND (reference sequence). CDR3 length equals 18 residues. The CDR3 DNA reads as TGTGCCAGTAGTATAGGAACCCTAGCGGGGATCTCCTACAATGAGCAGTTCTTC. It specifies CASSIGTLAGISYNEQFF.

The chain employs TRBV28 and TRBJ2-7; 8 positions match TRBD2. The germline gives CDR1 MDHEN, CDR2 SYDVKM. The CDR3 sequence is 15 residues long. V shed 5 bases and J 2 bases; nucleotides not matched to a gene: 8. The CDR3, as DNA: TGTGCCAGCAGTCAGGAAGCGGGGGCGGCCTACGAGCAGTACTTC. Translation: CASSQEAGAAYEQYF.

The chain combines TRBV6-5 with TRBJ1-1; unclear D gene. The ends were cut back, 4 bases at V and 0 bases at J, with 12 bases in the middle. The CDR3 has 15 amino acids. Germline assignment: CDR1 MNHEY and CDR2 SVGAGI. The CDR3 spells CASSWRWMLNTEAFF. CDR3 sequence (DNA): TGTGCCAGCAGTTGGAGATGGATGTTGAACACTGAAGCTTTCTTT.

This clone was counted once. The genes are TRBV27 and TRBJ2-3; 7 bases fit TRBD2. CDR1 is MNHEY and CDR2 is SMNVEV in the germline V gene (reference sequence). J was trimmed by 2 bases and V by 6 bases; bases with no gene match: 11. This CDR3 is built from 16 residues. The CDR3 spells CASRLGMGGDTDTQYF. The CDR3 bases are TGTGCCAGCAGACTCGGGATGGGGGGGGACACAGATACGCAGTATTTT.

The gene calls are TRBV2 and TRBJ2-1; TRBD2 matches 7 bases. The length of the CDR3 is 15 residues. Looked up from germline, CDR1 is SNHLY and CDR2 is FYNNEI. Unmatched junction bases numbered 13, after V lost 4 bases and J lost 10 bases. CDR3 coding DNA: TGTGCCAGCAGTGGGGTCGGGGCCGAGGGAGGGGAGCAGTTCTTC. It is translated as CASSGVGAEGGEQFF.

This chain uses TRBV6-5 with TRBJ1-2; TRBD1 aligns across 9 bases. CDR1 MNHEY and CDR2 SVGAGI come from the germline V gene. CDR3 length equals 15 residues. The V gene end was trimmed by 6 bases and the J gene end by 4 bases; junction bases not matched to a gene: 9. The CDR3 region is CASSDPGQGGYGYTF. CDR3 sequence (DNA): TGTGCCAGCAGCGATCCGGGACAGGGTGGCTATGGCTACACCTTC.